These 27 T cell receptor beta chains were all obtained from the same sample, sequenced in a study of patients and donors after allogeneic stem cell transplantation. One entry per CDR3 protein, called by TCRdb with MiXCR from the RT-PCR reads. The table records about a million distinct CDR3 sequences, roughly 18% of them present only once. The sequencing sample was made of blood, either unsorted or a sorted T cell fraction (not recorded which). Every receptor here comes from a human donor who was either an allogeneic HSCT recipient or a stem cell or donor lymphocyte infusion donor (not recorded which). It is not recorded whose cells these are; they may come from a transplant donor.

The gene calls are TRBV4-1 and TRBJ2-7, with 7 bases aligning to TRBD2. Germline trimming cut 0 bases from V and 7 bases from J; bases unmatched to any gene: 3. The germline V gene encodes CDR1 MGHRA and CDR2 YSYEKL. The CDR3 totals 13 residues. The CDR3 reads CASSQEWRGEQYF. CDR3 nucleotide sequence: TGCGCCAGCAGCCAAGAGTGGCGGGGGGAGCAGTACTTC.

The count of this clonotype is one. The genes are TRBV7-2 and TRBJ2-7; D is perhaps TRBD1 (5 bases). Germline V gene data show CDR1 as SGHTA and CDR2 as FQGNSA. The CDR3 spans 16 residues. Trimming stripped 5 bases from V and 4 bases from J, with 21 bases between. CDR3 coding DNA: TGTGCCAGCAGCCTCTCCGAGGCAGGGATGGGGTACGAGCAGTACTTC. Its protein is CASSLSEAGMGYEQYF.

V is TRBV2 and J is TRBJ1-1; no clear D. The V end lost 6 bases, the J end lost 5 bases, and 7 bases lay between the germline ends. Looked up from germline, CDR1 is SNHLY and CDR2 is FYNNEI. The CDR3 covers 11 residues. CDR3 nucleotides: TGTGCCAGCAGACTAGGAACTGAAGCTTTCTTT. Translated, it gives CASRLGTEAFF.

The sample holds many counts of this clonotype. The V and J genes are TRBV4-1 and TRBJ1-1, with TRBD1 identical over 8 bases. The CDR3 runs to 13 residues. Germline values: CDR1 MGHRA, CDR2 YSYEKL. V lost 6 bases and J lost 4; bases outside the gene matches: 4. CDR3 coding DNA: TGCGCCAGCAGTCACACAGGGGGCACTGAAGCTTTCTTT. It specifies CASSHTGGTEAFF.

This clonotype was recorded a few times. CDR3 sequence: CASSLDSNYNEQFF. The CDR3 nucleotides are TGTGCCAGCAGCTTAGATTCGAATTACAATGAGCAGTTCTTC. The V gene is TRBV11-3, the J gene TRBJ2-1; D not resolved. Germline V CDR1 and CDR2: SGHNT, YENEEA. This CDR3 comprises 14 residues. Trimming removed 0 bases at V and 4 bases at J, with 7 bases between.

In its sample, this clonotype was seen a few times. V is TRBV12-3 or TRBV12-4 and J is TRBJ1-5; 8 positions agree with TRBD1. The CDR3 has 12 residues. V gave up 7 bases and J gave up 10 bases; unmatched junction bases: 6. In nucleotides, the CDR3 is TGTGCCAGCACTATCGGACAGGGACCCCAGCATTTT. Its translation is CASTIGQGPQHF.

This clonotype turned up a few times. The chain links TRBV20-1 to TRBJ1-2; D call uncertain. Looked up from germline, CDR1 is DFQATT and CDR2 is SNEGSKA (reference sequence). Trimming removed 4 bases at V and 1 base at J, with 10 bases between. The CDR3 has 13 amino acids. The CDR3 bases are TGCAGTGCTACCAAGGGCGGTAACTATGGCTACACCTTC. It codes for CSATKGGNYGYTF.

The table lists this clonotype with a few counts. J is TRBJ1-2 and V is TRBV15, with D unclear. This CDR3 contains 14 residues. Trimming shortened V by 1 base and J by 11 bases, and 17 bases separated the two germline ends. Germline V gene sequence: CDR1 LNHNV, CDR2 YYDKDF (reference sequence). CDR3 sequence: CATSRAPREVQYTF. CDR3 DNA: TGTGCCACCAGCAGAGCTCCCCGAGAAGTTCAATACACCTTC.

The chain recombines TRBV7-3 with TRBJ2-1, with D perhaps matching TRBD1 or TRBD2 (7 bases each). The CDR3 consists of 15 residues. The germline CDR1 and CDR2 sequences are SGHTA and FQGTGA. V lost 5 bases and J 9 bases, leaving 20 bases between the germline ends. Here the CDR3 reads CASSRGAGGVTEQFF. As DNA, the CDR3 is TGTGCCAGCAGCCGGGGGGCAGGGGGGGTTACTGAGCAGTTCTTC.

The chain couples TRBV5-6 to TRBJ1-5; TRBD1 matches 7 bases. The CDR3 consists of 14 residues. Trimming took 5 bases from V and 6 from J; bases not matched to a gene: 8. Germline CDR1 is SGHDT and CDR2 is YYEEEE. CDR3 in amino acids: CASSRRQGGQPQHF. The CDR3 DNA follows: TGTGCCAGCAGTCGAAGACAGGGCGGTCAGCCCCAGCATTTT. Combining the CDR3 with reference TRBV5-6 and TRBJ1-5 gives the whole variable domain DAGVTQSPTHLIKTRGQQVTLRCSPKSGHDTVSWYQQALGQGPQFIFQYYEEEERQRGNFPDRFSGHQFPNYSSELNVNALLLGDSALYLCASSRRQGGQPQHFGDGTRLSIL.

This clonotype was picked up a small number of times. This chain joins TRBV5-1 and TRBJ1-1; 7 nucleotides align to TRBD1. After removal of 5 bases from V and 2 bases from J, the junction contained 12 bases not matched to a gene. Germline loops: CDR1 SGHRS, CDR2 YFSETQ. The length of the CDR3 is 16 residues. The CDR3 here is CASRPTGDRPNTEAFF. The CDR3 coding sequence is TGCGCCAGCAGACCAACAGGGGACCGACCTAACACTGAAGCTTTCTTT. The whole variable domain, filled in from reference TRBV5-1 and TRBJ1-1, reads KAGVTQTPRYLIKTRGQQVTLSCSPISGHRSVSWYQQTPGQGLQFLFEYFSETQRNKGNFPGRFSGRQFSNSRSEMNVSTLELGDSALYLCASRPTGDRPNTEAFFGQGTRLTVV.

The sample holds many counts of this clonotype. The chain uses TRBV12-3 or TRBV12-4 and TRBJ2-5; D gene unclear. Trimming removed 6 bases at V and 1 base at J, with 9 bases between. This CDR3 region has 13 residues. Here the CDR3 DNA reads TGTGCCAGCAGCCCGGACGTCCAAGAGACCCAGTACTTC. This encodes CASSPDVQETQYF.

The V gene is TRBV30, the J gene TRBJ2-3, with 11 bases identical to TRBD2. Germline trimming cut 8 bases from V and 3 bases from J; bases unmatched to any gene: 10. This CDR3 is 15 amino acids long. Germline V lookup: CDR1 GTSNPN, CDR2 SVGIG (reference sequence). The CDR3 loop is CAPPGSGRATDTQYF. The DNA for the CDR3 is TGTGCCCCCCCGGGTAGCGGGAGGGCGACAGATACGCAGTATTTT. The entire variable domain, with the rest obtained from reference TRBV30 and TRBJ2-3, is as follows: SQTIHQWPATLVQPVGSPLSLECTVEGTSNPNLYWYRQAAGRGLQLLFYSVGIGQISSEVPQNLSASRPQDRQFILSSKKLLLSDSGFYLCAPPGSGRATDTQYFGPGTRLTVL.

The genes are TRBV4-2 and TRBJ1-1; D not certain. The V gene's germline CDR1 is LGHNA and CDR2 YNFKEQ. V lost 0 bases to trimming and J lost 3 bases, with 14 bases between them. The length of the CDR3 is 16 residues. The CDR3 protein is CASSQDPLRAHTEAFF. The CDR3 nucleotides are TGTGCCAGCAGCCAAGATCCGCTACGGGCTCACACTGAAGCTTTCTTT.

In this sample, this clonotype turned up a few times. The chain is built from TRBV7-6 and TRBJ1-1; D not resolved. V was shortened by 0 bases and J by 6 bases, with 8 bases between the two germline ends. This CDR3 comprises 13 residues. CDR1 is SGHVS and CDR2 is FNYEAQ in the germline V gene. The CDR3: CASSLAYKAEAFF. The CDR3, as DNA: TGTGCCAGCAGCTTAGCTTACAAGGCTGAAGCTTTCTTT.

The chain uses TRBV29-1 and TRBJ1-2; TRBD1 matches at 9 bases. This CDR3 is built from 16 residues. CDR1 and CDR2 (germline): SQVTM, ANQGSEA. Unmatched junction bases numbered 13, after V lost 4 bases and J lost 4 bases. The CDR3 region has the DNA TGCAGCGTTGGACAGGGGGGACCTCCCACTCGCTATGGCTACACCTTC. Translated, it gives CSVGQGGPPTRYGYTF.

V usage is TRBV12-3 or TRBV12-4 and J usage is TRBJ2-1, with D possibly being TRBD2 (6 bases). The length of the CDR3 is 17 residues. The V end lost 3 bases, the J end lost 4 bases, and 19 bases lay between the germline ends. CDR3 in DNA: TGTGCCAGCAGTTTTCGGGATGTTTTAGCGGAATACAATGAGCAGTTCTTC. Translated: CASSFRDVLAEYNEQFF.

The count of this clonotype is one. This sequence joins TRBV20-1 and TRBJ2-3, with unresolved D. Between the trimmed V and J ends, which lost 3 bases and 4 bases, there was a span of 14 bases. The CDR3 is 14 residues long. Germline V gives CDR1 DFQATT, CDR2 SNEGSKA (reference sequence). The CDR3 protein is CSARDPNQADTQYF. The CDR3 nucleotides are TGCAGTGCTAGGGACCCTAATCAGGCAGATACGCAGTATTTT.

This clonotype showed up many times. The CDR3 here is CASSLSVPRYYGYTF. For the CDR3, the DNA is TGTGCCAGCAGTTTATCAGTCCCCAGGTACTATGGCTACACCTTC. This rearrangement joins TRBV12-3 or TRBV12-4 to TRBJ1-2; D is ambiguous. The ends were cut back, 2 bases at V and 3 bases at J, with 13 bases in the middle. There are 15 residues in the CDR3.

This clonotype was observed a handful of times. The V and J genes are TRBV5-1 and TRBJ1-2; 10 bases map to TRBD1. The germline V gene encodes CDR1 SGHRS and CDR2 YFSETQ. Losses at the gene ends were 4 bases for V and 8 bases for J; bases not matched to a gene: 8. This CDR3 has 14 residues. The CDR3 protein is CASSDRQGAQGYTF. Here the CDR3 DNA reads TGCGCCAGCAGCGATCGACAGGGGGCTCAAGGCTACACCTTC.

The V and J genes are TRBV7-8 and TRBJ1-5; TRBD1 matches at 9 bases. Losses at the gene ends were 5 bases for V and 4 bases for J; bases not matched to a gene: 6. The CDR3 contains 15 residues. Germline CDR1 is SGHVS and CDR2 is FQNEAQ. CDR3 sequence reads: CASSKGQGINQPQHF. CDR3 nucleotides: TGTGCCAGCAGCAAGGGACAGGGTATTAATCAGCCCCAGCATTTT.

The chain uses TRBV24-1 and TRBJ2-7; D not resolved. The CDR3 is made up of 13 amino acids. V lost 1 base and J lost 4, with 7 bases in between. Per the germline V gene, CDR1 is KGHDR and CDR2 is SFDVKD. The DNA for the CDR3 is TGTGCCACCAGTGATTTCAAGAGTTACGAGCAGTACTTC. Translated: CATSDFKSYEQYF.

The J gene is TRBJ2-5, the V gene TRBV27; perhaps TRBD1 as D (5 bases). Germline V gene lookup returns CDR1 MNHEY and CDR2 SMNVEV (reference sequence). V lost 0 bases and J 5 bases, leaving 10 bases between the germline ends. There are 14 residues in the CDR3. The CDR3 spells CASSLSGAAETQYF. The CDR3 DNA is TGTGCCAGCAGTTTATCTGGGGCCGCGGAGACCCAGTACTTC.

The CDR3 loop reads CAISRGDRAQETQYF. CDR3 sequence (DNA): TGTGCCATCAGTCGGGGGGACAGGGCTCAAGAGACCCAGTACTTC. The chain carries TRBV10-3 and TRBJ2-5, with 9 bases lining up with TRBD1. CDR1 is ENHRY and CDR2 is SYGVKD in the germline V gene. V lost 5 bases to trimming and J lost 2 bases; unmatched junction nucleotides: 6. This CDR3 is built from 15 residues.

This CDR3 is CASSLEGSRYEQYF. In DNA form, the CDR3 reads TGTGCCAGCAGCTTAGAGGGCAGCCGATACGAGCAGTACTTC. The chain carries TRBV13 and TRBJ2-7; no clear D. Trimming took off 1 base at V and 4 bases at J, with 11 bases between the two ends. Germline V gene data show CDR1 as PRHDT and CDR2 as FYEKMQ (reference sequence). The CDR3 totals 14 residues.

The gene calls are TRBV6-2 or TRBV6-3 and TRBJ2-1; 10 bases agree with TRBD2. Trimming cost V 6 bases and J 4 bases; bases outside gene matches: 9. The CDR3 length is 16 residues. Per the germline V gene, CDR1 is MNHEY and CDR2 is SVGEGT. The CDR3 region has the DNA TGTGCCAGCAGCAGCCACCTAGCGGGAGCATACAATGAGCAGTTCTTC. This codes for CASSSHLAGAYNEQFF.

This clonotype has just a few counts. The rearrangement uses TRBV5-1 and TRBJ1-1; possibly TRBD1 for D (5 bases). Germline V CDR1 and CDR2: SGHRS, YFSETQ. Trimming removed 4 bases from V and 3 bases from J, with 13 bases in between. The CDR3 has 14 residues. CDR3 nucleotides: TGCGCCAGCAGCCCGCAGGGTGAGGACACTGAAGCTTTCTTT. It encodes CASSPQGEDTEAFF.